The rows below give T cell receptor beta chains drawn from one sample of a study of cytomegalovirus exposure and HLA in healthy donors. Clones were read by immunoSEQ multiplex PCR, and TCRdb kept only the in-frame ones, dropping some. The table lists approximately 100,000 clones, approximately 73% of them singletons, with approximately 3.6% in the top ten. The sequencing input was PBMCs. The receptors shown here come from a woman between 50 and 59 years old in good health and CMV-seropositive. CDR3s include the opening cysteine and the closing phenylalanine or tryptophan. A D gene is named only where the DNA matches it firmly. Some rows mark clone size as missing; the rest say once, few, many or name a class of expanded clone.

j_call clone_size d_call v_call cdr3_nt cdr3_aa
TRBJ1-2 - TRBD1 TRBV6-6 TGTGCCAGCAGTCCCCTCGCAGGACAGGGGAGCTATGGCTACACCTTC CASSPLAGQGSYGYTF
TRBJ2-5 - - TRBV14 TGTGCCAGCAGCCTGAAGGCAGGGAGGTTGGAGACCCAGTACTTC CASSLKAGRLETQYF
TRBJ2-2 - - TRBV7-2 TGTGCCAGCAGCTCGCCCGAGGGAGGATTCGGCGGGGAGCTGTTTTTT CASSSPEGGFGGELFF
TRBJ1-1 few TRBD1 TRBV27 TGTGCCAGCAGGGGGACAGGGCGGCGGTTGACTGAAGCTTTCTTT CASRGTGRRLTEAFF
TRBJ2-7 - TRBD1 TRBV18 TGTGCCAGCTCACCCCCGGGACAGGGGCTTCACGAGCAGTACTTC CASSPPGQGLHEQYF
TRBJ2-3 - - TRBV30 TGTGCCTGGAGTGTAGCCGACACTAGCACAGATACGCAGTATTTT CAWSVADTSTDTQYF
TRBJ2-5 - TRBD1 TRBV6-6 TGTGCCAGCAGTTTAGCCGGGACAGGGTTAGAGACCCAGTACTTC CASSLAGTGLETQYF
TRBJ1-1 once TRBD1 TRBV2 TGTGCCACCGCAGGGGGCATGGCAGGGTCATGGACTGAAGCTTTCTTT CATAGGMAGSWTEAFF
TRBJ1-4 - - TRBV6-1 TGTGCCAGCACCTCAAGGGGCTATAATGAAAAACTGTTTTTT CASTSRGYNEKLFF
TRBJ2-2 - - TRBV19 TGTGCCAGTAGTATTTCGTCCGGGATCGGGGAGCTGTTTTTT CASSISSGIGELFF
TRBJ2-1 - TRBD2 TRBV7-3 TGTGCCAGCAGCCCTAGGACTAGTTCTGACGCCGTAAAATCCTACAATGAGCAGTTCTTC CASSPRTSSDAVKSYNEQFF
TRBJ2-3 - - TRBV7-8 TGTGCCAGCAGCCCACTAATCGGACTCAATGATTTCACAGATACGCAGTATTTT CASSPLIGLNDFTDTQYF
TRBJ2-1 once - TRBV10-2 TGCGCCAGCAGTGATTATACAGGCAATGAGCAGTTCTTC CASSDYTGNEQFF
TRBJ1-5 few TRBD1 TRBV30 TGTGCCTGGGGGACAGGGGATAATCAGCCCCAGCATTTT CAWGTGDNQPQHF
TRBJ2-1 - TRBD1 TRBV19 TGTGCCAGTACCTTGGAGGACAGGGGGCGAAATGAGCAGTTCTTC CASTLEDRGRNEQFF
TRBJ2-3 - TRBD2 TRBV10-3 TGTGCCATCAGTGATGGCGGGGGGGCAACAGATACGCAGTATTTT CAISDGGGATDTQYF
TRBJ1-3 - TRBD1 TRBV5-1 TGCGCCAGCAGCGATAGACAGGGTTACTCTGGAAACACCATATATTTT CASSDRQGYSGNTIYF
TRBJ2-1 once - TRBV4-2 TGTGCCAGCAGCCAACTTGAGACCTACAATGAGCAGTTCTTC CASSQLETYNEQFF
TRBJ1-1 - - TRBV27 TGTGCCAGCAGTTTGGAGGCGGGGTCGGCAGCTTTCTTT CASSLEAGSAAFF
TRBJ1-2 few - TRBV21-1 TGTGCCAGCAGCAAACAACAGGTCTATGGCTACACCTTC CASSKQQVYGYTF
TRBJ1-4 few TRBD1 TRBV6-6 TGTGCCAGCAGTTATGGGACAGTTAGCGAGGCGTTGTTTTTT CASSYGTVSEALFF
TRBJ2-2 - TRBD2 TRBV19 TGTGCCAGTAGTATGGGAGCGGGAGGTCGCACCGGGGAGCTGTTTTTT CASSMGAGGRTGELFF
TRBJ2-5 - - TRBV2 TGTGCCAGCAGTTACGTTGGACAGACTCAAAAGACCCAGTACTTC CASSYVGQTQKTQYF
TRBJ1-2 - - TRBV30 TGTGCCTGGAGGCCCCAGGGAGGGAGTATCGGCTACACCTTC CAWRPQGGSIGYTF
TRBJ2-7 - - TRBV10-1 TGCGCCAGCAGTGAGTCGGTCAGGGAGGTAGACGAGCAGTACTTC CASSESVREVDEQYF
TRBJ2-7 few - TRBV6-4 TGTGCCAGCAGTTACGATCGGGGGTTCTACGAGCAGTACTTC CASSYDRGFYEQYF
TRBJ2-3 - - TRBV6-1 TGTGCCAGCTTAACGGGATGGTTCTCAGATACGCAGTATTTT CASLTGWFSDTQYF
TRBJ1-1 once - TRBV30 TGTGCCTGGAGCTCGCCCGGAGGAGCTTTCTTT CAWSSPGGAFF
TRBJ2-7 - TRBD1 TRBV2 TGTGCCAGCAGTGAGACCGGGACAGCCTACGAGCAGTACTTC CASSETGTAYEQYF
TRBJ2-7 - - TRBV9 TGTGCCAGCAGCGTAGGACCCAGGGATTCCTACGAGCAGTACTTC CASSVGPRDSYEQYF
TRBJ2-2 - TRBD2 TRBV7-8 TGTGCCAGCAGCTTAGTGCGGGAGGACGGGGAGCTGTTTTTT CASSLVREDGELFF
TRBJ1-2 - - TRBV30 TGTGCCTGGAAGGGGGACGGTAACTATGGCTACACCTTC CAWKGDGNYGYTF
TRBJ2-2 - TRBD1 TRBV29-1 TGCAGCGTTTATACAGGGGACACCGGGGAGCTGTTTTTT CSVYTGDTGELFF
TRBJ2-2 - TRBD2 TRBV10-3 TGTGCCATCAGTGATCCTGAGACTAGCGGGGGCCCACCCGGGGAGCTGTTTTTT CAISDPETSGGPPGELFF